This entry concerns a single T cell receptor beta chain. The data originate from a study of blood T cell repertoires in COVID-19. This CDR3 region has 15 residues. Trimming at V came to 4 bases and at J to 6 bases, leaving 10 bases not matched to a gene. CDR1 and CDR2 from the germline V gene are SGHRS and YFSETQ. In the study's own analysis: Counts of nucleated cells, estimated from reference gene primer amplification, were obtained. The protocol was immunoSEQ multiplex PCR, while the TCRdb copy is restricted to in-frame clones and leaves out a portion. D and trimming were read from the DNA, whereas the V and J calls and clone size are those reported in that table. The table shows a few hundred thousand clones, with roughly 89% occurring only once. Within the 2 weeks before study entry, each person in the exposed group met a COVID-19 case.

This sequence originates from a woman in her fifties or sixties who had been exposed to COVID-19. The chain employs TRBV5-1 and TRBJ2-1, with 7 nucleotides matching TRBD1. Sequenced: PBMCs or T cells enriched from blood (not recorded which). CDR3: CASSPDRALSNEQFF. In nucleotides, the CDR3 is TGCGCCAGCAGCCCCGACAGGGCTCTAAGCAATGAGCAGTTCTTC.